This T cell receptor beta chain is drawn from a study of blood T cell repertoires in COVID-19. Turning to the study itself: PBMCs, B-cell-depleted T cells, or T cells provided the cDNA or gDNA that made up the material.

In the authors' methods: Estimates of nucleated cell counts were drawn from the amplification of reference gene primers. Here immunoSEQ multiplex PCR was the method, and the copy in TCRdb shows in-frame clones only, minus some. V, J and clone size are those of that table, while D and trimming were read from the DNA. The repertoire holds about 47,000 clones, with 70% to 85% as singletons. The CDR3 consists of 15 residues. V was clipped by 1 base and J by 3 bases; unmatched bases: 2. The germline V gene encodes CDR1 KGHDR and CDR2 SFDVKD. Sequencing was carried out using peripheral blood. This TCR was sampled from a man aged 45-60 years with acute or convalescent COVID-19. The V and J genes are TRBV24-1 and TRBJ2-7, with TRBD2 matching over 10 bases. The DNA of the CDR3 is TGTGCCACCAGTGATTTTTCTAGCGGGAGCTACGAGCAGTACTTC. Protein sequence: CATSDFSSGSYEQYF.